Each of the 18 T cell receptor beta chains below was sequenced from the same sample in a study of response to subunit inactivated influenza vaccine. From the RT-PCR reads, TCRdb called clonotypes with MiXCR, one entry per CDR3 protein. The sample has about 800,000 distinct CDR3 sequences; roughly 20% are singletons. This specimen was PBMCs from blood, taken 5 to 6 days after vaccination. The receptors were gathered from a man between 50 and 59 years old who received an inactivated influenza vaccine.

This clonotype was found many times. The CDR3 sequence is CASSLGRGRGEKLFF. CDR3 bases: TGTGCCAGCAGTTTAGGAAGGGGGCGGGGAGAAAAACTGTTTTTT. The chain recombines TRBV12-3 or TRBV12-4 with TRBJ1-4; 7 bases fit TRBD1. The CDR3 contains 15 residues. V gave up 1 base and J gave up 8 bases; unmatched junction bases: 7.

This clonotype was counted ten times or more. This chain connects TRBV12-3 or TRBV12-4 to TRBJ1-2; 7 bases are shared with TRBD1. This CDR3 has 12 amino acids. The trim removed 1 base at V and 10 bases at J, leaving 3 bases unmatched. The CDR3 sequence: CASSLGGQIYTF. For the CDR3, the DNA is TGTGCCAGCAGTTTAGGGGGACAGATCTACACCTTC.

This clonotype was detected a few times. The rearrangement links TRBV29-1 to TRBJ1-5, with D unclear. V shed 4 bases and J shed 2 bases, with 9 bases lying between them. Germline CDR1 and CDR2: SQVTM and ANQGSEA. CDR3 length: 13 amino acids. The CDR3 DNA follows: TGCAGCGTTGGGTATTTGGGCAATCAGCCCCAGCATTTT. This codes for CSVGYLGNQPQHF.

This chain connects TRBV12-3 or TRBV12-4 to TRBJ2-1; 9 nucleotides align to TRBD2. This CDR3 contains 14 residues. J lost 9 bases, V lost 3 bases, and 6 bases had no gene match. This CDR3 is CASSFGGGASEQFF. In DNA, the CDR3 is TGTGCCAGCAGTTTTGGCGGGGGGGCCTCTGAGCAGTTCTTC.

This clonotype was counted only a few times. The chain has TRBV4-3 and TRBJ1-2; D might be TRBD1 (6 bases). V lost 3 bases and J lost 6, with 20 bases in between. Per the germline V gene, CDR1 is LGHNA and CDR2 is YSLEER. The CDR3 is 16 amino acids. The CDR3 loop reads CASSQDPGARWDGYTF. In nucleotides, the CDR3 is TGCGCCAGCAGCCAGGACCCGGGGGCGAGATGGGATGGCTACACCTTC.

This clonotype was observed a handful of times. Here the CDR3 DNA reads TGTGCCAGCAGCCAGAATGCGGCTAGCGGAGACACCGGGGAGCTGTTTTTT. This sequence encodes CASSQNAASGDTGELFF. V gene TRBV4-2 combines with J gene TRBJ2-2, with 7 bases lining up with TRBD2. This CDR3 comprises 17 residues. Germline V gives CDR1 LGHNA, CDR2 YNFKEQ. With 3 bases clipped from V and 3 bases from J, the junction kept 10 bases outside the gene matches.

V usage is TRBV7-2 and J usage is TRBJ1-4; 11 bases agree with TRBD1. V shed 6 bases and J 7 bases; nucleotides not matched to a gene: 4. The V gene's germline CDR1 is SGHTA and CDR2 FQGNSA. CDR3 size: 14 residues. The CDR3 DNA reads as TGTGCCAGCAGAAGGGACAGGGGGTCTGAAAAACTGTTTTTT. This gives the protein CASRRDRGSEKLFF.

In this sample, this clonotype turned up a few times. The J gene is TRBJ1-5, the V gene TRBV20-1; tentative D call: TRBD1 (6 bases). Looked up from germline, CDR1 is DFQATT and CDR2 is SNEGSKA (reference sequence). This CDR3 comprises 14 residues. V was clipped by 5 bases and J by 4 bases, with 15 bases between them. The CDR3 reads CSAGARTENQPQHF. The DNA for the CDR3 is TGCAGTGCTGGGGCCCGGACAGAGAATCAGCCCCAGCATTTT.

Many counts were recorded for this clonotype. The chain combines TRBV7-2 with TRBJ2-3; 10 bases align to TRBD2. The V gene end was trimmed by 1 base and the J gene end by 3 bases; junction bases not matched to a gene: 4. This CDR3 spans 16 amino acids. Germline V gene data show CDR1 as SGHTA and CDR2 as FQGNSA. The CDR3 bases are TGTGCCAGCAGCTTAGGAGGGACTAGCGTGACAGATACGCAGTATTTT. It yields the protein CASSLGGTSVTDTQYF.

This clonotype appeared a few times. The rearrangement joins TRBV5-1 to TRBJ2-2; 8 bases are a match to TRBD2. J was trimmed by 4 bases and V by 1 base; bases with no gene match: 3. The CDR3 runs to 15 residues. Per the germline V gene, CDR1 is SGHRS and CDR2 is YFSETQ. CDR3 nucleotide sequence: TGCGCCAGCAGCTTGAGCGGGAGTGGCACCGGGGAGCTGTTTTTT. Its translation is CASSLSGSGTGELFF. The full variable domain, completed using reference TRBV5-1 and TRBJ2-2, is KAGVTQTPRYLIKTRGQQVTLSCSPISGHRSVSWYQQTPGQGLQFLFEYFSETQRNKGNFPGRFSGRQFSNSRSEMNVSTLELGDSALYLCASSLSGSGTGELFFGEGSRLTVL.

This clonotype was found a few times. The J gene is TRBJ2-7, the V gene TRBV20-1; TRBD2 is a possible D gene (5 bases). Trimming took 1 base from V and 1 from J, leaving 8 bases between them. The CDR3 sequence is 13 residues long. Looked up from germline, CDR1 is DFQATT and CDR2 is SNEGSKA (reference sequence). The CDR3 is CSARAGESYEQYF. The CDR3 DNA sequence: TGCAGTGCTAGAGCCGGGGAATCCTACGAGCAGTACTTC.

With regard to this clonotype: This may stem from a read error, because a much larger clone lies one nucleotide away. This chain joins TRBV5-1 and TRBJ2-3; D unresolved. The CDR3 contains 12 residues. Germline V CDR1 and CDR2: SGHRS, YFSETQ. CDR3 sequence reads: CSSRPSTDTQYF. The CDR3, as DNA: TGCTCCAGCAGGCCCAGCACAGATACGCAGTATTTT. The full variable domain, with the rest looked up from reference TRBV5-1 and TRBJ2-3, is KAGVTQTPRYLIKTRGQQVTLSCSPISGHRSVSWYQQTPGQGLQFLFEYFSETQRNKGNFPGRFSGRQFSNSRSEMNVSTLELGDSALYLCSSRPSTDTQYFGPGTRLTVL.

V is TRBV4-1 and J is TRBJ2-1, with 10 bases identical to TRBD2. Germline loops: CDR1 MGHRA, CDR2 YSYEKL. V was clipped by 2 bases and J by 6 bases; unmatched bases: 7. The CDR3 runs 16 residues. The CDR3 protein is CASSQTGTSARNEQFF. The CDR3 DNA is TGCGCCAGCAGCCAAACCGGGACTAGCGCTCGCAATGAGCAGTTCTTC.

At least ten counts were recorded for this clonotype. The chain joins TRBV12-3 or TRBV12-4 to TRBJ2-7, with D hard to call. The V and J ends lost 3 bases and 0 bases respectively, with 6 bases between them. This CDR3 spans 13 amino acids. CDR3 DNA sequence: TGTGCCAGCAGTTTTTACAACTCCTACGAGCAGTACTTC. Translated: CASSFYNSYEQYF.

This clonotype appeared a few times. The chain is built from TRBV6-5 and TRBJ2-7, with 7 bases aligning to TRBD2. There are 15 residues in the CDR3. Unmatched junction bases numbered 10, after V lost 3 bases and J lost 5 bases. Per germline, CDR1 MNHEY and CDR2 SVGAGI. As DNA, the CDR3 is TGTGCCAGCAGTTATGTCGATGGCGGGAGAGACGAGCAGTACTTC. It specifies CASSYVDGGRDEQYF.

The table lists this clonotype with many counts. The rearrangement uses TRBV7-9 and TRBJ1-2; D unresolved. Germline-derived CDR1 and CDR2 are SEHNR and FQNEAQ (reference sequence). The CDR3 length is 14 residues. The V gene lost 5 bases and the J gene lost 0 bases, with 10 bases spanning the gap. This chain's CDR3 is CASSPTGANYGYTF. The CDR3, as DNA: TGTGCCAGCAGCCCTACTGGAGCTAACTATGGCTACACCTTC.

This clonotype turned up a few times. The CDR3 protein is CASSQGTLRVEQYF. The CDR3 DNA sequence: TGTGCCAGCAGCCAAGGGACCCTACGTGTGGAGCAGTACTTC. The V and J genes are TRBV3-1 and TRBJ2-7; D unclear. The CDR3 length is 14 residues. Trimming left V 1 base short and J 7 bases short, with 14 bases between. Per the germline V gene, CDR1 is LGHDT and CDR2 is YNNKEL (reference sequence).

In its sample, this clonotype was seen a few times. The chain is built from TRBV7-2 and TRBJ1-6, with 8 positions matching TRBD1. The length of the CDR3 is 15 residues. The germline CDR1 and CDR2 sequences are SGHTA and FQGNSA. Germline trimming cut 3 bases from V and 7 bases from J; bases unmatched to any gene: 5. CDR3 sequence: CASSFRQGRNSPLHF. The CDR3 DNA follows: TGTGCCAGCAGCTTCAGACAGGGGCGAAATTCACCCCTCCACTTT. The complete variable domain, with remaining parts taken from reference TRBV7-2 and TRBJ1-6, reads GAGVSQSPSNKVTEKGKDVELRCDPISGHTALYWYRQSLGQGLEFLIYFQGNSAPDKSGLPSDRFSAERTGGSVSTLTIQRTQQEDSAVYLCASSFRQGRNSPLHFGNGTRLTVT.